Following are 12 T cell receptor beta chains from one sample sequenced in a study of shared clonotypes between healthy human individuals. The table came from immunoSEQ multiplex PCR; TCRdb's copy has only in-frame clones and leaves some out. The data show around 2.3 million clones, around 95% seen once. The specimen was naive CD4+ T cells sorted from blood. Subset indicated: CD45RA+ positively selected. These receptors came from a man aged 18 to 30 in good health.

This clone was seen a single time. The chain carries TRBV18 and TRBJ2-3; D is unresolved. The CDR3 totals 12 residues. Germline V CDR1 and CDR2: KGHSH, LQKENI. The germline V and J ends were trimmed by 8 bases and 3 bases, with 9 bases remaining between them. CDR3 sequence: CASTKETDTQYF. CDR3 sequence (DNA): TGTGCCAGCACTAAAGAGACAGATACGCAGTATTTT.

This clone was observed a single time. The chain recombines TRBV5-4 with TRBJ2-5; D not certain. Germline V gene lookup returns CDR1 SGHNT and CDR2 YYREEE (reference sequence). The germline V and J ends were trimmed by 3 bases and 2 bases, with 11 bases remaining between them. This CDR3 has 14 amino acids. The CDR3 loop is CASSYGGTQETQYF. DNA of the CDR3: TGTGCCAGCAGCTACGGCGGAACTCAAGAGACCCAGTACTTC.

Here the CDR3 reads CASSLQGVANEKLFF. The CDR3 DNA follows: TGTGCCAGCAGCTTACAGGGGGTCGCTAATGAAAAACTGTTTTTT. The V gene is TRBV5-4, the J gene TRBJ1-4; 8 nucleotides match TRBD1. The trim removed 2 bases at V and 3 bases at J, leaving 3 bases unmatched. Germline CDR1 reads SGHNT; CDR2 reads YYREEE (reference sequence). CDR3 length equals 15 residues. Together with reference TRBV5-4 and TRBJ1-4, the CDR3 gives the full variable domain: ETGVTQSPTHLIKTRGQQVTLRCSSQSGHNTVSWYQQALGQGPQFIFQYYREEENGRGNFPPRFSGLQFPNYSSELNVNALELDDSALYLCASSLQGVANEKLFFGSGTQLSVL.

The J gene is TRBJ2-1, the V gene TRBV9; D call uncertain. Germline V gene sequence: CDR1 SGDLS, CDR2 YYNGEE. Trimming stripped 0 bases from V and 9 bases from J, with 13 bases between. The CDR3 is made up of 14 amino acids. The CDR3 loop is CASSVGVSIGEQFF. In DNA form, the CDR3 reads TGTGCCAGCAGCGTAGGGGTTAGCATTGGTGAGCAGTTCTTC. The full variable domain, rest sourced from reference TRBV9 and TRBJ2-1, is DSGVTQTPKHLITATGQRVTLRCSPRSGDLSVYWYQQSLDQGLQFLIQYYNGEERAKGNILERFSAQQFPDLHSELNLSSLELGDSALYFCASSVGVSIGEQFFGPGTRLTVL.

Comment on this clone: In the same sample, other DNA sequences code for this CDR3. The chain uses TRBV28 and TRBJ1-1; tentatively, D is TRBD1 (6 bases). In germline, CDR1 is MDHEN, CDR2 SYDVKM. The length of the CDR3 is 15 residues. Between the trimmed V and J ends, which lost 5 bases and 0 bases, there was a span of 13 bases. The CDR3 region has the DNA TGTGCCAGCAGTCTCCCGGGACAAATGAACACTGAAGCTTTCTTT. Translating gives CASSLPGQMNTEAFF.

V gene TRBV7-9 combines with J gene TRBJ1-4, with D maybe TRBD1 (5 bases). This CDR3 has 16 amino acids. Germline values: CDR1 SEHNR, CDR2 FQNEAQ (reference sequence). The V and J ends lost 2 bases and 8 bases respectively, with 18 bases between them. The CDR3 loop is CASSLTETLRGEKLFF. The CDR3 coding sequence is TGTGCCAGCAGCTTAACGGAGACCCTGAGGGGCGAAAAACTGTTTTTT.

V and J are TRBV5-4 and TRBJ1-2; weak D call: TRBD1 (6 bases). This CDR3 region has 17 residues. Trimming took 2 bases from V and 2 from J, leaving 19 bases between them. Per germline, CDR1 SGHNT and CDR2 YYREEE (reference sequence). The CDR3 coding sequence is TGTGCCAGCAGCTTCCCGAGTCCGGGACACATAAACTATGGCTACACCTTC. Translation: CASSFPSPGHINYGYTF.

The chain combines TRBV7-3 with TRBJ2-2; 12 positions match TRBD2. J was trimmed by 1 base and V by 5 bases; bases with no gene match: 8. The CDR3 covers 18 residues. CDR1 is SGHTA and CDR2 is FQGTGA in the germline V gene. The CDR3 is CASSPLAGGPRNTGELFF. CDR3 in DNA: TGTGCCAGCAGCCCCCTAGCGGGGGGGCCAAGGAACACCGGGGAGCTGTTTTTT.

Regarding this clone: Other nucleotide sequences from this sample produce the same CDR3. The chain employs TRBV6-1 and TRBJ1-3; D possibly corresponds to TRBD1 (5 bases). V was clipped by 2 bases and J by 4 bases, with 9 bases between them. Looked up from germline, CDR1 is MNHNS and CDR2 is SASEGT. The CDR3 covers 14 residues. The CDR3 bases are TGTGCCAGCAGTGAACAGGGATCCGGAAACACCATATATTTT. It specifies CASSEQGSGNTIYF.

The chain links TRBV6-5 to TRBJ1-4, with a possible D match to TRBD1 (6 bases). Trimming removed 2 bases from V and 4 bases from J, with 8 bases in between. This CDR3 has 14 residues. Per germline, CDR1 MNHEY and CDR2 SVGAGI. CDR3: CASSYGTSNEKLFF. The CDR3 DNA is TGTGCCAGCAGTTACGGGACAAGTAATGAAAAACTGTTTTTT.

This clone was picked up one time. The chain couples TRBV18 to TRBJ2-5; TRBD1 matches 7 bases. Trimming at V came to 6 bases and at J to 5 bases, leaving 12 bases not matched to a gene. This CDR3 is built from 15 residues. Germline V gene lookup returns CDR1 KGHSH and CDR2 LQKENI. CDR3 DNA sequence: TGTGCCAGCTCCCTGAGGACAGGATCAGGGGAGACCCAGTACTTC. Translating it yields CASSLRTGSGETQYF.

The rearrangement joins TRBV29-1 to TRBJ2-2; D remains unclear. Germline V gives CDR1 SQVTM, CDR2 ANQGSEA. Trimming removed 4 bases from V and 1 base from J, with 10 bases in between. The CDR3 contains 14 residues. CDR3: CSVVNSMNTGELFF. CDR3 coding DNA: TGCAGCGTTGTTAATTCAATGAACACCGGGGAGCTGTTTTTT.